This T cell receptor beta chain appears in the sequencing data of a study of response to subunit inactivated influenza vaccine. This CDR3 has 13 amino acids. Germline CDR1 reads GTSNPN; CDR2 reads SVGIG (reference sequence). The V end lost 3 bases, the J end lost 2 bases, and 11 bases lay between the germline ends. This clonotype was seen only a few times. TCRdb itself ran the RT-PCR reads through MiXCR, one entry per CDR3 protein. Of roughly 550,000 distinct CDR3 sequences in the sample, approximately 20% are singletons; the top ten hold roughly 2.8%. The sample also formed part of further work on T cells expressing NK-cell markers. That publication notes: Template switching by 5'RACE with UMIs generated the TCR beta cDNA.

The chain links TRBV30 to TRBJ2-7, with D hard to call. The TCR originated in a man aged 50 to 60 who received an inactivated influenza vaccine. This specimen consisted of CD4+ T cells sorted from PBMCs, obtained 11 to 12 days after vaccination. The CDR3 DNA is TGTGCCTGGAGCACGCGTTTTCCCTACGAGCAGTACTTC. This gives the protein CAWSTRFPYEQYF.